This TCR beta chain emerged from a study of OX40 agonist ivuxolimab in advanced cancers. Trimming pared 6 bases from V and 8 bases from J, leaving 19 bases between. CDR1 is ENHRY, CDR2 SYGVKD, per germline. This CDR3 comprises 14 residues. Clones were read by immunoSEQ multiplex PCR, and TCRdb kept only the in-frame ones, dropping some. Altogether some 80,000 clones are present, around 87% being singletons, with the ten largest covering 0.3% to 0.4%. The sequence came from an adult with an advanced solid tumor such as melanoma, head and neck, liver or kidney cancer. The chain employs TRBV10-3 and TRBJ1-2, with a possible D match to TRBD1 (5 bases). Sequenced here: CD4+ or CD8+ T cells sorted from blood, sampled in a trial of the OX40 agonist ivuxolimab. The CDR3 bases are TGTGCCATCAGCCCTGTCAGGGAGAGAGGGGGCTACACCTTC. It translates to CAISPVRERGGYTF.